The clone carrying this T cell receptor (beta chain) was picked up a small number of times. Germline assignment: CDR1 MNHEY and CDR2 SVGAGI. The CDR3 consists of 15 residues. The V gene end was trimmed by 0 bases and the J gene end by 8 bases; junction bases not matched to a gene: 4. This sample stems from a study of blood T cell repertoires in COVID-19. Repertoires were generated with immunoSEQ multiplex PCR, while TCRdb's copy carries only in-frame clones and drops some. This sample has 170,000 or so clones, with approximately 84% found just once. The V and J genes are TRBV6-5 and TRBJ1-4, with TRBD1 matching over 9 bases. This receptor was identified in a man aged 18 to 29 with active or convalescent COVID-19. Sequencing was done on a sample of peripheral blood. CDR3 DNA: TGTGCCAGCAGTTACTCCGTCGGGACAGGGGAAAAACTGTTTTTT. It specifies CASSYSVGTGEKLFF.